This TCR beta chain is from a study of CD8 T cells in ankylosing spondylitis (dated by TCRdb to 2016 to 2017). A note on the overall study: To find TCR variants linked to disease, the study profiled T cell receptor beta repertoires in ankylosing spondylitis patients and healthy donors. Peripheral blood was sampled, and synovial fluid was additionally collected from ankylosing spondylitis patients. The full study cohort comprised 25 ankylosing spondylitis patients and over 95 healthy donors. The investigation overall reported the following: Some TCR beta motif variants had previously been reported in synovial fluid and blood of reactive arthritis patients, which suggested common disease-initiation mechanisms. According to the report, matched synovial fluid samples from ankylosing spondylitis patients were significantly enriched for the disease-linked clones. Blood from ankylosing spondylitis patients appeared to be characterized by a TCR beta motif made up of under ten highly homologous amino acid variants. The disease-linked clones had a CD8+ phenotype and were found at relatively low frequencies in peripheral blood.

The CDR3 sequence holds 15 residues, the cysteine and phenylalanine included. CDR3 DNA is the only sequence kept; it has 45 bases, read in frame from the first base. Reading the germline V gene gives CDR1 SGDLS and CDR2 YYNGEE. Trimming accounts for 0 bases at V and 7 bases at J, while the number of junction bases matched to no gene is 2. Sequencing was performed on an Illumina HiSeq 2500. Quantitative 5'-RACE with molecular barcodes was the method used to prepare the TCR beta libraries. Per the authors' processing: A new computational method based on a probabilistic model of VDJ rearrangement was used to identify disease-linked TCR variants. The raw public data were reprocessed by TCRdb itself: fastp quality trimming at Q25, MiXCR clonotype calling, in-frame beta chains only. Every distinct CDR3 protein forms one entry, paired with its most common genes and DNA. TCRdb, not the original authors, processed these V and J calls. Here the sample has approximately 150,000 distinct CDR3 sequences; approximately 17% occur a single time. Roughly 30% of the sample rests with the top ten.

This clonotype was recorded many times. No cognate antigen has been identified for it. Qualities for individual bases were not recorded, and no much larger clone is one base off. Sequenced: blood, either unsorted or a sorted T cell fraction (not recorded which). The chain is assembled from TRBV9 and TRBJ2-1, with TRBD2 identical over 12 junction bases. The clonotype was recovered from a male donor with ankylosing spondylitis. The CDR3 protein sequence reads: CASSVETSGSNEQFF. The DNA is as follows: TGTGCCAGCAGCGTAGAGACTAGCGGGAGTAATGAGCAGTTCTTC.